Listed here are 23 T cell receptor beta chains from one sample, sequenced in a study of blood T cell repertoires in COVID-19. The table came from immunoSEQ multiplex PCR; TCRdb's copy has only in-frame clones and leaves some out. The sample includes 150,000 to 200,000 clones, 80% to 90% of them seen just once. The material sequenced was peripheral blood. These receptor sequences come from a man aged 50 to 60 with active or convalescent COVID-19.

The rearrangement uses TRBV2 and TRBJ2-3; D possibly corresponds to TRBD1 (6 bases). CDR1 is SNHLY and CDR2 is FYNNEI in the germline V gene. Trimming left V 2 bases short and J 2 bases short, with 11 bases between. The CDR3 runs 15 residues. The CDR3 region is CASSERQGNTDTQYF. DNA for the CDR3: TGTGCCAGCAGTGAAAGGCAGGGGAACACAGATACGCAGTATTTT. Together with reference TRBV2 and TRBJ2-3, the CDR3 gives the full variable domain: EPEVTQTPSHQVTQMGQEVILRCVPISNHLYFYWYRQILGQKVEFLVSFYNNEISEKSEIFDDQFSVERPDGSNFTLKIRSTKLEDSAMYFCASSERQGNTDTQYFGPGTRLTVL.

The J gene is TRBJ1-2, the V gene TRBV12-5; TRBD1 aligns across 8 bases. With 0 bases clipped from V and 7 bases from J, the junction kept 13 bases outside the gene matches. Germline-derived CDR1 and CDR2 are LGHNT and FRNRAP. This CDR3 contains 17 residues. CDR3 loop: CASGLVFQDRGESGYTF. The CDR3, as DNA: TGTGCTAGTGGTTTGGTTTTCCAAGACAGGGGAGAGAGTGGCTACACCTTC. Supplemented by reference TRBV12-5 and TRBJ1-2, the full variable domain reads DARVTQTPRHKVTEMGQEVTMRCQPILGHNTVFWYRQTMMQGLELLAYFRNRAPLDDSGMPKDRFSAEMPDATLATLKIQPSEPRDSAVYFCASGLVFQDRGESGYTFGSGTRLTVV.

The count of this clone is one. The rearrangement joins TRBV2 to TRBJ2-7; D gene ambiguous. The length of the CDR3 is 14 residues. Trimming left V 1 base short and J 0 bases short, with 7 bases between. Germline-derived CDR1 and CDR2 are SNHLY and FYNNEI. The DNA of the CDR3 is TGTGCCAGCAGTGAAGACAGAGACTCCTACGAGCAGTACTTC. Translation: CASSEDRDSYEQYF.

The chain has TRBV6-2 or TRBV6-3 and TRBJ2-5, with 10 bases aligning to TRBD2. The germline CDR1 and CDR2 sequences are MNHEY and SVGEGT. Trimming at V came to 4 bases and at J to 6 bases, leaving 8 bases not matched to a gene. CDR3 size: 15 residues. CDR3 residues: CASSSASGGGKTQYF. The CDR3 DNA is TGTGCCAGCAGTTCGGCTAGCGGGGGTGGGAAGACCCAGTACTTC.

The chain has TRBV5-1 and TRBJ1-1, with 8 bases that match TRBD1. From germline, CDR1 is SGHRS and CDR2 YFSETQ. J was trimmed by 0 bases and V by 4 bases; bases with no gene match: 8. CDR3 size: 16 residues. CDR3 coding DNA: TGCGCCAGCAGCACAACAGGGGGTACTATGAACACTGAAGCTTTCTTT. Amino acids: CASSTTGGTMNTEAFF.

This chain uses TRBV5-1 with TRBJ1-1; possible D gene TRBD1, 6 bases. From germline, CDR1 is SGHRS and CDR2 YFSETQ. CDR3 length: 14 residues. Trimming left V 3 bases short and J 4 bases short, with 13 bases between. The CDR3 protein is CASSSLQGSTEAFF. The CDR3 DNA reads as TGCGCCAGCAGCTCATTACAGGGTAGCACTGAAGCTTTCTTT.

This chain links TRBV12-5 with TRBJ2-2; a possible D gene is TRBD2 (6 bases). Trimming took 2 bases from V and 6 from J, leaving 13 bases between them. Per germline, CDR1 LGHNT and CDR2 FRNRAP. The CDR3 runs 15 residues. The CDR3 DNA reads as TGTGCTAGTGGTTTGTATATAGGGGAGGCCGGGGAGCTGTTTTTT. The encoded protein is CASGLYIGEAGELFF.

This clone was counted a single time. This rearrangement joins TRBV4-1 to TRBJ2-3; 11 bases agree with TRBD2. Germline V gene data show CDR1 as MGHRA and CDR2 as YSYEKL. V lost 3 bases, J lost 1 base, and 18 bases stayed unmatched. The CDR3 is made up of 21 amino acids. The CDR3 loop is CASSHPGSLAGERSGTDTQYF. Here the CDR3 DNA reads TGCGCCAGCAGCCACCCGGGATCACTAGCGGGGGAACGCTCTGGCACAGATACGCAGTATTTT.

The chain combines TRBV9 with TRBJ2-2; D call uncertain. This CDR3 is 14 amino acids long. The V end lost 0 bases, the J end lost 11 bases, and 14 bases lay between the germline ends. The germline gives CDR1 SGDLS, CDR2 YYNGEE. As DNA, the CDR3 is TGTGCCAGCAGCGTAGTGAGATCTCCCCCCGAGCTGTTTTTT. It yields the protein CASSVVRSPPELFF.

The V gene is TRBV6-5, the J gene TRBJ2-5; 7 bases are a match to TRBD2. The CDR3 extends over 15 amino acids. Germline CDR1 and CDR2: MNHEY and SVGAGI. V lost 4 bases to trimming and J lost 7 bases; unmatched junction nucleotides: 12. The DNA for the CDR3 is TGTGCCAGCAGTTCCCTAGCGGTTCAGAGTGGGACCCAGTACTTC. Amino acid sequence: CASSSLAVQSGTQYF.

The chain couples TRBV2 to TRBJ1-6; 7 bases align to TRBD1. CDR1 is SNHLY and CDR2 is FYNNEI in the germline V gene. V lost 10 bases to trimming and J lost 6 bases; unmatched junction nucleotides: 12. This CDR3 region has 15 residues. The CDR3 loop reads CATTPRQGGNSPLHF. CDR3 in DNA: TGTGCCACCACCCCCCGACAGGGCGGTAATTCACCCCTCCACTTT. Full variable domain (missing parts from reference TRBV2 and TRBJ1-6): EPEVTQTPSHQVTQMGQEVILRCVPISNHLYFYWYRQILGQKVEFLVSFYNNEISEKSEIFDDQFSVERPDGSNFTLKIRSTKLEDSAMYFCATTPRQGGNSPLHFGNGTRLTVT.

The chain joins TRBV7-6 to TRBJ2-1; D unresolved. Germline V gives CDR1 SGHVS, CDR2 FNYEAQ. The CDR3 is 13 residues long. V gave up 1 base and J gave up 7 bases, with 8 bases separating them. CDR3 loop: CASSLVSVNEQFF. The CDR3 region has the DNA TGTGCCAGCAGCTTAGTTAGTGTGAATGAGCAGTTCTTC.

The V and J genes are TRBV27 and TRBJ2-7, with a possible D match to TRBD1 (6 bases). Trimming removed 6 bases from V and 6 bases from J, with 21 bases in between. This CDR3 contains 15 residues. Germline-derived CDR1 and CDR2 are MNHEY and SMNVEV (reference sequence). The CDR3 loop is CASSPTGTPGREQYF. The CDR3 region has the DNA TGTGCCAGCAGCCCCACCGGGACACCGGGGCGCGAGCAGTACTTC.

CDR3: CASSSSWTGREAFF. As DNA, the CDR3 is TGTGCCAGCAGTTCGTCTTGGACTGGACGTGAAGCTTTCTTT. The chain couples TRBV6-5 to TRBJ1-1; D gene ambiguous. The CDR3 consists of 14 residues. Germline CDR1 is MNHEY and CDR2 is SVGAGI. The V and J ends lost 4 bases and 7 bases respectively, with 16 bases between them.

The chain has TRBV5-1 and TRBJ1-6; TRBD1 might be the D (5 bases). Trimming left V 1 base short and J 10 bases short, with 12 bases between. The CDR3 covers 14 residues. The germline gives CDR1 SGHRS, CDR2 YFSETQ. CDR3 bases: TGCGCCAGCAGCTTGACCGGGGGGAGCTCACCCCTCCACTTT. Encoded protein: CASSLTGGSSPLHF.

This clone was seen a single time. In nucleotides, the CDR3 is TGTGCCAGCGGGGGCATGAACACTGAAGCTTTCTTT. This encodes CASGGMNTEAFF. The chain is built from TRBV12-3 or TRBV12-4 and TRBJ1-1, with D possibly TRBD1 on 6 matching bases. CDR3 size: 12 residues. The ends were cut back, 8 bases at V and 0 bases at J, with 7 bases in the middle.

V gene TRBV7-7 combines with J gene TRBJ2-2; TRBD1 matches 7 bases. The germline gives CDR1 SSHAT, CDR2 FNYEAQ (reference sequence). CDR3 length: 16 amino acids. Trimming at V came to 2 bases and at J to 6 bases, leaving 9 bases not matched to a gene. The CDR3 sequence: CASSLSLGGASGELFF. Written as DNA, the CDR3 is TGTGCCAGCAGCTTAAGTCTAGGGGGCGCCTCCGGGGAGCTGTTTTTT.

The chain couples TRBV3-1 (or the pseudogene TRBV3-2) to TRBJ2-2, with 8 bases lining up with TRBD2. Looked up from germline, CDR1 is LGHDT and CDR2 is YNNKEL (reference sequence). This CDR3 has 16 residues. J lost 4 bases, V lost 4 bases, and 8 bases had no gene match. The CDR3 nucleotides read TGTGCCAGCAGCCCAGGCGGGGGGAGGACCACCGGGGAGCTGTTTTTT. Translated: CASSPGGGRTTGELFF.

The chain recombines TRBV7-9 with TRBJ1-2, with 10 nucleotides matching TRBD1. The V gene's germline CDR1 is SEHNR and CDR2 FQNEAQ (reference sequence). J gave up 3 bases and V 5 bases, and 6 bases lay outside the gene matches. The CDR3 is made up of 15 amino acids. Here the CDR3 reads CASSQTGGAYYGYTF. The CDR3 DNA reads TGTGCCAGCAGCCAGACAGGGGGCGCTTACTATGGCTACACCTTC.

The V and J genes are TRBV3-1 (or the pseudogene TRBV3-2) and TRBJ1-1; D remains ambiguous. The CDR3 has 12 amino acids. Deletions cut 4 bases from V and 1 base from J, with 4 bases between. Germline loops: CDR1 LGHDT, CDR2 YNNKEL (reference sequence). The CDR3 sequence: CASSRGNTEAFF. DNA of the CDR3: TGTGCCAGCAGCCGCGGGAACACTGAAGCTTTCTTT.

The chain employs TRBV3-1 (or the pseudogene TRBV3-2) and TRBJ1-1; D possibly corresponds to TRBD1 (6 bases). This CDR3 is 14 amino acids long. Germline V gene lookup returns CDR1 LGHDT and CDR2 YNNKEL (reference sequence). V lost 5 bases and J 1 base, leaving 11 bases between the germline ends. The CDR3 DNA reads as TGTGCCAGCAGCATATTACAGGGGAACACTGAAGCTTTCTTT. Its translation: CASSILQGNTEAFF.

This clone appeared a single time. The gene calls are TRBV5-6 and TRBJ2-7; D unresolved. Germline V gives CDR1 SGHDT, CDR2 YYEEEE. Trimming left V 4 bases short and J 4 bases short, with 12 bases between. The CDR3 length is 13 residues. For the CDR3, the DNA is TGTGCCAGCAGCCTTCAGGCTATTTACGAGCAGTACTTC. The encoded protein is CASSLQAIYEQYF.

As to this clone: Compared with germline, one end of the junction differs, possibly owing to a read error. This chain links TRBV20-1 with TRBJ1-4; tentative D call: TRBD1 (5 bases). This CDR3 has 9 residues. Per the germline V gene, CDR1 is DFQATT and CDR2 is SNEGSKA (reference sequence). The CDR3 loop is CSAPGTVGF. The CDR3 coding sequence is TGCAGTGCTCCCGGGACTGTAGGATTT.